The clone carrying this T cell receptor beta chain appeared once. Germline CDR1 MNHEY, CDR2 SMNVEV (reference sequence). V was pared by 5 bases and J by 7 bases, with 9 bases of the junction left unmatched. The CDR3 spans 15 residues. Per the original methods: Amplifying reference gene primers gave estimates of nucleated cell counts. The method was immunoSEQ multiplex PCR; TCRdb's version includes in-frame clones alone and lacks a portion of them. Clone size and the V and J calls come from that table; the DNA yielded D and trimming. The data show a few hundred thousand clones, with roughly nine tenths seen just once and under 4.5% held by the top ten. The data originate from a study of blood T cell repertoires in COVID-19. In the study overall: Italy, Spain and the United States were the sources of the convalescent and acute COVID-19 samples. T cells, B-cell-depleted T cells, or PBMCs provided the cDNA or gDNA that served as material.

The sequenced sample was peripheral blood. V usage is TRBV27 and J usage is TRBJ1-5; 9 nucleotides agree with TRBD1. The TCR comes from a man in his fifties or sixties who had recovered from COVID-19. CDR3 amino acids: CASSPGTGPGQPQHF. The CDR3 coding sequence is TGTGCCAGCAGTCCCGGGACAGGGCCCGGGCAGCCCCAGCATTTT.